A single sample gave rise to the 22 T cell receptor beta chains below, sequenced in a study of blood T cell repertoires in COVID-19 (TCRdb year 2020). Libraries were made using the immunoSEQ multiplex PCR assay. Sourced from immuneACCESS, this table was stored by TCRdb with only in-frame sequences that have V and J called. A share of the clones is absent; for the studies checked, an unresolved V gene accounts for under half, and the remainder has no known explanation. The sample table holds under 200,000 clones, of which around four fifths were seen once. Of the sample, roughly 2.8% is held by the ten largest clones. The sequenced sample consisted of peripheral blood. The receptors were gathered from a woman aged 60-75 years with acute or convalescent COVID-19.

The J gene is TRBJ2-7, the V gene TRBV4-1; D might be TRBD1 (5 bases). CDR3 length: 15 amino acids. Germline V gene data show CDR1 as MGHRA and CDR2 as YSYEKL. Trimming took off 1 base at V and 1 base at J, with 11 bases between the two ends. CDR3 residues: CASSQVVQASYEQYF. CDR3 nucleotides: TGCGCCAGCAGCCAAGTTGTACAGGCTTCCTACGAGCAGTACTTC.

As DNA, the CDR3 is TGTGCCACCAAACCCTATACAGGGATCTACGAGCAGTACTTC. Amino acids: CATKPYTGIYEQYF. This chain links TRBV11-2 with TRBJ2-7, with D possibly TRBD1 on 6 matching bases. Trimming left V 10 bases short and J 3 bases short, with 19 bases between. CDR3 length: 14 amino acids. Germline V gives CDR1 SGHAT, CDR2 FQNNGV.

The chain links TRBV19 to TRBJ1-5; the match to TRBD1 covers 9 bases. The CDR3 totals 15 residues. Trimming removed 6 bases from V and 5 bases from J; junction bases left unmatched: 8. Germline lookup yields CDR1 LNHDA and CDR2 SQIVND (reference sequence). The CDR3 loop reads CASSAGTGLYQPQHF. The CDR3 nucleotides are TGTGCCAGTAGCGCCGGGACAGGGCTTTATCAGCCCCAGCATTTT.

The chain employs TRBV18 and TRBJ2-3; D is ambiguous. Trimming shortened V by 3 bases and J by 6 bases, and 7 bases separated the two germline ends. The CDR3 contains 12 residues. CDR1 and CDR2 from the germline V gene are KGHSH and LQKENI. CDR3 DNA sequence: TGTGCCAGCTCACCGAGGTTCGATACGCAGTATTTT. Translating gives CASSPRFDTQYF.

V is TRBV6-5 and J is TRBJ2-5, with D tentatively TRBD1 (6 bases). The ends were cut back, 2 bases at V and 4 bases at J, with 8 bases in the middle. The CDR3 contains 13 residues. From germline, CDR1 is MNHEY and CDR2 SVGAGI. The CDR3 DNA follows: TGTGCCAGCAGTTACGGGACACTAGAGACCCAGTACTTC. It yields the protein CASSYGTLETQYF.

The V gene is TRBV7-2, the J gene TRBJ1-2; 9 bases agree with TRBD1. The trim removed 5 bases at V and 8 bases at J, leaving 6 bases unmatched. The CDR3 spans 13 residues. Per germline, CDR1 SGHTA and CDR2 FQGNSA. The CDR3 region is CASSQRQGDGYTF. The DNA for the CDR3 is TGTGCCAGCAGCCAGAGACAGGGGGACGGCTACACCTTC.

CDR3 nucleotide sequence: TGTGCCAGCAGTTTAAAGTTGGGGGGATGGGGACAGCCCCAGCATTTT. Its protein is CASSLKLGGWGQPQHF. The chain joins TRBV28 to TRBJ1-5; tentative D call: TRBD1 (5 bases). V dropped 2 bases and J dropped 7 bases, with 18 bases sitting between them. The CDR3 has 16 amino acids. Germline V lookup: CDR1 MDHEN, CDR2 SYDVKM.

The J gene is TRBJ1-1, the V gene TRBV18; 7 nucleotides agree with TRBD1. CDR1 KGHSH and CDR2 LQKENI come from the germline V gene. V gave up 6 bases and J gave up 5 bases; unmatched junction bases: 12. The CDR3 spans 15 residues. The CDR3 DNA follows: TGTGCCAGCTCGACCAAAACAGGGGCGACGACTGAAGCTTTCTTT. Translated, it gives CASSTKTGATTEAFF.

This clone was seen once. The gene calls are TRBV6-5 and TRBJ2-3; 8 nucleotides align to TRBD2. There are 16 residues in the CDR3. The V gene end was trimmed by 2 bases and the J gene end by 4 bases; junction bases not matched to a gene: 8. Germline CDR1 reads MNHEY; CDR2 reads SVGAGI. CDR3 in amino acids: CASSYPKAGGPDTQYF. The DNA for the CDR3 is TGTGCCAGCAGTTACCCCAAGGCGGGGGGCCCAGATACGCAGTATTTT.

The J gene is TRBJ2-1, the V gene TRBV12-5; D may be TRBD2 (6 bases). V was clipped by 3 bases and J by 2 bases, with 20 bases between them. The germline gives CDR1 LGHNT, CDR2 FRNRAP. The CDR3 runs 18 residues. The DNA of the CDR3 is TGTGCTAGTGGTTTTAGCGGATCGCTCTCTAAAACCTACAATGAGCAGTTCTTC. It encodes CASGFSGSLSKTYNEQFF.

V usage is TRBV4-3 and J usage is TRBJ2-2, with D unclear. The CDR3 extends over 15 amino acids. With 4 bases removed from V and 6 bases from J, the gap between germline ends came to 15 bases. Per germline, CDR1 LGHNA and CDR2 YSLEER. The CDR3, as DNA: TGCGCCAGCAGCCTCAAGGCGGCCCCCGCCGGGGAGCTGTTTTTT. It encodes CASSLKAAPAGELFF.

The genes are TRBV14 and TRBJ2-2; D might be TRBD1 (6 bases). The CDR3 contains 16 residues. V was trimmed by 0 bases and J by 6 bases, leaving 14 bases between them. The germline V gene has CDR1 SGHDN and CDR2 FVKESK. CDR3 region: CASSQDRWTDPGELFF. The DNA of the CDR3 is TGTGCCAGCAGCCAAGATCGATGGACAGATCCCGGGGAGCTGTTTTTT.

V usage is TRBV3-1 (or the pseudogene TRBV3-2) and J usage is TRBJ2-1, with D unclear. This CDR3 region has 17 residues. The V end was cut by 0 bases, the J end by 4 bases, with 16 bases between. The V gene's germline CDR1 is LGHDT and CDR2 YNNKEL (reference sequence). Here the CDR3 reads CASSQDYGQSLYNEQFF. The CDR3 DNA is TGTGCCAGCAGCCAAGATTATGGGCAGAGCTTATACAATGAGCAGTTCTTC.

V and J are TRBV5-6 and TRBJ1-1; D is perhaps TRBD1 (6 bases). Trimming shortened V by 0 bases and J by 2 bases, and 11 bases separated the two germline ends. The germline V gene has CDR1 SGHDT and CDR2 YYEEEE. The CDR3 sequence is 15 residues long. The CDR3 DNA sequence: TGTGCCAGCAGCTTGGGACAGGTCCTTAACACTGAAGCTTTCTTT. It translates to CASSLGQVLNTEAFF.

The V call is TRBV7-9, the J call TRBJ2-7, with 7 bases that match TRBD2. CDR1 is SEHNR, CDR2 FQNEAQ, per germline (reference sequence). The V gene end was trimmed by 5 bases and the J gene end by 4 bases; junction bases not matched to a gene: 8. This CDR3 is built from 14 residues. CDR3 protein: CASSPRAGGYEQYF. The CDR3 region has the DNA TGTGCCAGCAGCCCCCGGGCCGGGGGGTACGAGCAGTACTTC. Looking up the rest from reference TRBV7-9 and TRBJ2-7 gives the full variable domain: DTGVSQNPRHKITKRGQNVTFRCDPISEHNRLYWYRQTLGQGPEFLTYFQNEAQLEKSRLLSDRFSAERPKGSFSTLEIQRTEQGDSAMYLCASSPRAGGYEQYFGPGTRLTVT.

This chain links TRBV4-1 with TRBJ2-7; 9 bases are shared with TRBD1. CDR3 length: 16 amino acids. The V and J ends lost 1 base and 4 bases, in that order; junction bases with no gene match: 8. Germline V gene data show CDR1 as MGHRA and CDR2 as YSYEKL. The CDR3 DNA sequence: TGCGCCAGCAGCCAAGCCGCGGGACAGGGCATATACGAGCAGTACTTC. It yields the protein CASSQAAGQGIYEQYF.

This CDR3 reads CASSLRVGQPQHF. CDR3 bases: TGTGCCAGCAGTTTGCGGGTGGGTCAGCCCCAGCATTTT. The rearrangement joins TRBV27 to TRBJ1-5; D unclear. Deletions cut 3 bases from V and 6 bases from J, with 9 bases between. The CDR3 totals 13 residues. CDR1 and CDR2 (germline): MNHEY, SMNVEV (reference sequence).

To note about this clone: The germline gene is not matched at one end of the junction; a read error may be the cause. The V gene is TRBV7-7, the J gene TRBJ2-1, with a tentative D call TRBD2 (5 bases). From germline, CDR1 is SSHAT and CDR2 FNYEAQ (reference sequence). There are 15 residues in the CDR3. The CDR3 bases are TGTGCTAGCAGCCTTGACTACGAAGACTACAATGAGCAGTTCTTC. This encodes CASSLDYEDYNEQFF.

The rearrangement links TRBV7-2 to TRBJ1-3; D perhaps matches TRBD1 (6 bases). Trimming cost V 5 bases and J 2 bases, with 16 bases left between them. This CDR3 has 16 amino acids. Germline V CDR1 and CDR2: SGHTA, FQGNSA. The CDR3 region has the DNA TGTGCCAGCAGCGAACTGAAGGGGGAAACTGGAAACACCATATATTTT. It translates to CASSELKGETGNTIYF.

This clone has a handful of counts. The chain employs TRBV27 and TRBJ2-7; 9 bases agree with TRBD1. Germline V gene data show CDR1 as MNHEY and CDR2 as SMNVEV (reference sequence). V lost 2 bases to trimming and J lost 5 bases; unmatched junction nucleotides: 10. The CDR3 contains 16 residues. The CDR3 region has the DNA TGTGCCAGCAGTTTAGGCTCAGGGACAGGGAACCACGAGCAGTACTTC. The encoded protein is CASSLGSGTGNHEQYF.

The chain employs TRBV5-4 and TRBJ2-1; a weak D match, TRBD2 (7 bases). Trimming cost V 3 bases and J 0 bases, with 16 bases left between them. This CDR3 is built from 17 residues. CDR1 is SGHNT, CDR2 YYREEE, per germline (reference sequence). CDR3 region: CASSSGGAGASYNEQFF. In DNA, the CDR3 is TGTGCCAGCAGCTCTGGCGGGGCGGGGGCCTCCTACAATGAGCAGTTCTTC.

This chain connects TRBV7-9 to TRBJ2-1; D is perhaps TRBD1 (6 bases). Germline V gene sequence: CDR1 SEHNR, CDR2 FQNEAQ (reference sequence). CDR3 length: 15 amino acids. The V gene lost 2 bases and the J gene lost 5 bases, with 13 bases spanning the gap. CDR3 nucleotides: TGTGCCAGCAGCTTAATCCGGACAGCTCACAATGAGCAGTTCTTC. It is translated as CASSLIRTAHNEQFF.